Listed below are T cell receptor beta chains from one sample, sequenced in a study of blood T cell repertoires in COVID-19. Method: immunoSEQ multiplex PCR; TCRdb's copy keeps in-frame clones and lacks some. Among more than 95,000 clones, 70% to 90% were seen once, and the ten largest hold around 3.2%. What was sequenced was peripheral blood. Receptor source: a human donor in a cohort sampled during active COVID-19. CDR3s include the opening cysteine and the closing phenylalanine or tryptophan.

j_call: TRBJ2-7; v_call: TRBV5-1; cdr3_aa: CASRDQAALPSYEQYF
j_call: TRBJ1-4; v_call: TRBV7-8; cdr3_aa: CASSRNRGERLFF
j_call: TRBJ2-1; v_call: TRBV19; cdr3_aa: CASSMAPRRVDNEQFF
j_call: TRBJ2-3; v_call: TRBV15; cdr3_aa: CATSRDAGTDTQYF
j_call: TRBJ2-1; v_call: TRBV5-1; cdr3_aa: CASRLRPGLPGNSYNEQFF
j_call: TRBJ2-7; v_call: TRBV15; cdr3_aa: CATSRGANSYEQYF
j_call: TRBJ2-3; v_call: TRBV3-1/TRBV3-2; cdr3_aa: CASSQAGDSTDTQYF
j_call: TRBJ2-7; v_call: TRBV7-2; cdr3_aa: CASSLVAAGTGPYEQYF
j_call: TRBJ1-1; v_call: TRBV7-3; cdr3_aa: CASSLNGAGSRLDTEAFF
j_call: TRBJ2-7; v_call: TRBV30; cdr3_aa: CACGPGGLGTYEQYF
j_call: TRBJ1-1; v_call: TRBV19; cdr3_aa: CASSINRVMNTEAFF
j_call: TRBJ2-1; v_call: TRBV6-2/TRBV6-3; cdr3_aa: CASSYPLGRETHEQFF
j_call: TRBJ1-1; v_call: TRBV6-6; cdr3_aa: CASSYILTANTEAFF
j_call: TRBJ1-2; v_call: TRBV9; cdr3_aa: CASSDDLVGEYTF
j_call: TRBJ1-1; v_call: TRBV2; cdr3_aa: CARGALNTEAFF
j_call: TRBJ1-5; v_call: TRBV19; cdr3_aa: CASSSHQYSNQPQHF
j_call: TRBJ2-5; v_call: TRBV2; cdr3_aa: CASTRESRETQYF
j_call: TRBJ2-1; v_call: TRBV5-1; cdr3_aa: CASSVGLAGVEQFF
j_call: TRBJ1-5; v_call: TRBV27; cdr3_aa: CASSRQEGQPQHF
j_call: TRBJ2-1; v_call: TRBV7-8; cdr3_aa: CASSPRGSYTQFF
j_call: TRBJ2-7; v_call: TRBV12-3/TRBV12-4; cdr3_aa: CASRPRGLDEQYF
j_call: TRBJ2-5; v_call: TRBV7-2; cdr3_aa: CASSLGPTRGETQYF
j_call: TRBJ1-4; v_call: TRBV5-1; cdr3_aa: CASSPNVPTNEKLFF
j_call: TRBJ2-2; v_call: TRBV7-9; cdr3_aa: CASSPGTGTLNTGELFF
j_call: TRBJ1-6; v_call: TRBV25-1; cdr3_aa: CASSSRSNSPLHF
j_call: TRBJ2-4; v_call: TRBV9; cdr3_aa: CASGQAENIQYF
j_call: TRBJ2-2; v_call: TRBV18; cdr3_aa: CASSPVTRGTGELFF
j_call: TRBJ1-2; v_call: TRBV12-5; cdr3_aa: CASGLPGQLFSGYTF
j_call: TRBJ1-1; v_call: TRBV18; cdr3_aa: CASSPQGLNTEAFF
j_call: TRBJ1-1; v_call: TRBV6-6; cdr3_aa: CASSYQGQGAEAFF
j_call: TRBJ1-4; v_call: TRBV30; cdr3_aa: CAWSLSRGEKLFF
j_call: TRBJ2-2; v_call: TRBV7-2; cdr3_aa: CASSPRAGGNTGELFF
j_call: TRBJ1-5; v_call: TRBV20-1; cdr3_aa: CSASPPSRWPQHF
j_call: TRBJ1-2; v_call: TRBV19; cdr3_aa: CASSIETGRVTSSYGYTF
j_call: TRBJ1-6; v_call: TRBV6-5; cdr3_aa: CASSYQGAVYNSPLHF
j_call: TRBJ2-7; v_call: TRBV27; cdr3_aa: CASSLAGGPPYEQYF
j_call: TRBJ1-6; v_call: TRBV18; cdr3_aa: CASSPNIPGQGLNSPLHF
j_call: TRBJ2-4; v_call: TRBV28; cdr3_aa: CASSLEGRAKNIQYF
j_call: TRBJ1-2; v_call: TRBV29-1; cdr3_aa: CSVAGIDYGYTF
j_call: TRBJ2-3; v_call: TRBV27; cdr3_aa: CASSTHRVDTQYF
j_call: TRBJ2-3; v_call: TRBV9; cdr3_aa: CASGRATTDTQYF
j_call: TRBJ1-1; v_call: TRBV5-6; cdr3_aa: CASSLLDWNTEAFF
j_call: TRBJ2-7; v_call: TRBV10-3; cdr3_aa: CASKDTYEQYF
j_call: TRBJ1-1; v_call: TRBV18; cdr3_aa: CASSPPTRGIAEAFF
j_call: TRBJ1-5; v_call: TRBV19; cdr3_aa: CASSTGTGPSQAQHF
j_call: TRBJ1-3; v_call: TRBV6-1; cdr3_aa: CASSERWGQGENTIYF
j_call: TRBJ2-3; v_call: TRBV5-4; cdr3_aa: CASSFTNTDTQYF